This T cell receptor beta chain originates from a study of T cell responses to AZD1222 COVID-19 vaccine. Whole-study results and caveats: Spike was spanned by vaccine-associated CD4 TCRs, which were dominant at 160-218 and 743-854. Baseline seropositives among AZD1222 recipients totaled only five to seven.

This clone was counted a single time. Its antigen is not known. Germline CDR1 reads SGHTS; CDR2 reads YDEGEE. This CDR3 has 12 amino acids. V was cut by 4 bases and J by 5 bases, with 10 bases left in between. Using immunoSEQ multiplex PCR, the repertoire was profiled, and TCRdb retains in-frame clones only, with some absent. This sample carries about 120,000 clones, 80% to 90% of them seen once, and the ten largest clones take 1.5% to 2%. The V call is TRBV5-8, the J call TRBJ2-7; D gene unclear. The TCR comes from an adult in good health. Source: peripheral blood, taken on day 0 of AZD1222 vaccination. The CDR3 region has the DNA TGTGCCAGCAGCCTCCAAGGGAACGAGCAGTACTTC. Protein sequence: CASSLQGNEQYF.